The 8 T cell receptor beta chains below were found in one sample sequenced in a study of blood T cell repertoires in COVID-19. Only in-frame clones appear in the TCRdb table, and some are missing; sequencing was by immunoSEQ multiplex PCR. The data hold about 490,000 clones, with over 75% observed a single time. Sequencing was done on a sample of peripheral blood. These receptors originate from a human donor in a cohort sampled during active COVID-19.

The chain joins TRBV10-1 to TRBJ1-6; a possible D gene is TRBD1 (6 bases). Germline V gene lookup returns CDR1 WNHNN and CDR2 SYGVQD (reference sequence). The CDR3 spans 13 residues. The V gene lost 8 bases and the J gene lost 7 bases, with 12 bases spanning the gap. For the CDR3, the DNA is TGCGCCAGCCGGGACACGGCCAATTCACCCCTCCACTTT. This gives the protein CASRDTANSPLHF.

The CDR3 nucleotides read TGTGCCAGCTCAGGACAGAAAGGATACAATGAGCAGTTCTTC. Translation gives CASSGQKGYNEQFF. V is TRBV18 and J is TRBJ2-1; D is perhaps TRBD1 (6 bases). The length of the CDR3 is 14 residues. V lost 5 bases, J lost 4 bases, and 12 bases lay in between. Germline CDR1 KGHSH, CDR2 LQKENI.

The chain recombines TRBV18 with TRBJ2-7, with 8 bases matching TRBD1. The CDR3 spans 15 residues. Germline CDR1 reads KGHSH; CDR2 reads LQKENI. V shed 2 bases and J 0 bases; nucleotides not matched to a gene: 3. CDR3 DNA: TGTGCCAGCTCACCAACAGGGGGAGTCTCCTACGAGCAGTACTTC. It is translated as CASSPTGGVSYEQYF.

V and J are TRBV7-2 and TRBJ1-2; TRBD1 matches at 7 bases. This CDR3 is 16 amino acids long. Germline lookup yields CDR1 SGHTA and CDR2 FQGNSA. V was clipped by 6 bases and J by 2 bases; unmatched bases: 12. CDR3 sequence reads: CASRYNQGVENYGYTF. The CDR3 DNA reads TGTGCCAGCAGATACAACCAGGGGGTCGAGAACTATGGCTACACCTTC.

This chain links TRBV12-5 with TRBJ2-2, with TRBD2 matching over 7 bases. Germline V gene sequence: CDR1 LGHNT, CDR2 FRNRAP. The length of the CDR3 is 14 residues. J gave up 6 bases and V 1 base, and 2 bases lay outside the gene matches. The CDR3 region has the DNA TGTGCTAGTGGTTTGGGACTAGCCGCCGGGGAGCTGTTTTTT. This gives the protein CASGLGLAAGELFF.

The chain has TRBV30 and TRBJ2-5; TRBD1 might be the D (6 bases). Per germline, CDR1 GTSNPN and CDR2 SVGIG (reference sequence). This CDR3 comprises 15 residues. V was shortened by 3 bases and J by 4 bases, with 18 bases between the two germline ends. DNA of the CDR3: TGTGCCTGGAGCAAAACAGGGAATCGGAGAGAGACCCAGTACTTC. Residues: CAWSKTGNRRETQYF.

As DNA, the CDR3 is TGTGCCAGCACCCTCTTATGGGCGTTGGGCGATACGCAGTATTTT. Translated, it gives CASTLLWALGDTQYF. The chain couples TRBV2 to TRBJ2-3, with D unresolved. Germline V lookup: CDR1 SNHLY, CDR2 FYNNEI. This CDR3 region has 15 residues. Trimming removed 7 bases at V and 6 bases at J, with 20 bases between.

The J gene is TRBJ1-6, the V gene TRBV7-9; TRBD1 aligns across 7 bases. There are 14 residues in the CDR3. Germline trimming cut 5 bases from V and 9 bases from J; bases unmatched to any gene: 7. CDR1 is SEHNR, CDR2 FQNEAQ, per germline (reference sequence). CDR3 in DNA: TGTGCCAGCAGCGTTGACAGGGCGGGTTCACCCCTCCACTTT. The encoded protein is CASSVDRAGSPLHF.